A selection of T cell receptor beta chains follows, all from one sample in a study of TIL therapy for anti-PD-1-resistant metastatic lung cancer. Measured with immunoSEQ multiplex PCR; TCRdb has only the in-frame clones, and not every one. The sample lists 14,000 to 15,000 clones; 86% were seen once. Material: blood, obtained at baseline. The source is a person aged 25 to 85 with non-small cell lung cancer. Each CDR3 is given with its conserved first and last residue. A D gene is named only where the DNA matches it firmly. The size of a clone is reported for some rows only, either as once, few or many, or as a class for expanded clones.

TRBV28	-	TRBJ2-5	TRBD1	CASRSQGAQETQYF	TGTGCCAGCAGATCACAGGGGGCTCAAGAGACCCAGTACTTC
TRBV28	-	TRBJ2-3	-	CASSLRQGRTDTQYF	TGTGCCAGCAGTTTACGGCAGGGGAGGACAGATACGCAGTATTTT
TRBV5-1	once	TRBJ2-2	-	CASSSGLKNTGELFF	TGCGCCAGCAGCTCCGGGTTAAAGAACACCGGGGAGCTGTTTTTT
TRBV11-2	-	TRBJ2-3	TRBD1	CASSSGQGADTQYF	TGTGCCAGCAGCTCGGGACAGGGGGCAGATACGCAGTATTTT
TRBV4-3	-	TRBJ2-7	-	CASSQDRTALSGEQYF	TGCGCCAGCAGCCAAGATCGAACAGCTTTGTCGGGGGAGCAGTACTTC
TRBV18	once	TRBJ2-1	-	CASSRFYNEQFF	TGTGCCAGCTCACGTTTCTACAATGAGCAGTTCTTC
TRBV4-1	-	TRBJ1-1	-	CASSQPWGTMNTEAFF	TGCGCCAGCAGCCAACCGTGGGGGACCATGAACACTGAAGCTTTCTTT
TRBV5-1	few	TRBJ1-2	TRBD1	CASSSRTGRNYGYTF	TGCGCCAGCAGCTCCCGGACAGGGAGGAACTATGGCTACACCTTC
TRBV5-1	-	TRBJ2-3	-	CASSLSPRGGTQYF	TGCGCCAGCAGCTTGAGCCCCCGGGGTGGTACGCAGTATTTT
TRBV18	once	TRBJ1-1	-	CASSPTARTVNTEAFF	TGTGCCAGCTCACCGACGGCTAGGACCGTGAACACTGAAGCTTTCTTT
TRBV5-1	-	TRBJ2-1	-	CASSPTGYGNEQFF	TGCGCCAGCAGCCCAACAGGTTATGGGAATGAGCAGTTCTTC
TRBV2	once	TRBJ1-5	TRBD1	CASGKGTGNSNQPQHF	TGTGCCAGCGGAAAAGGGACAGGGAATAGCAATCAGCCCCAGCATTTT
TRBV27	-	TRBJ2-2	-	CASSPIRVGELFF	TGTGCCAGCAGCCCTATCAGGGTCGGGGAGCTGTTTTTT
TRBV9	-	TRBJ1-5	-	CASSVGGVGQPQHF	TGTGCCAGCAGCGTAGGGGGGGTAGGTCAGCCCCAGCATTTT